This T cell receptor (beta chain) was sequenced in a study of metastatic and nonmetastatic thyroid tumors (dated by TCRdb to between 2020 and 2021). Looking at the study overall: Repertoires were compared across peripheral blood and tumor or nodule tissue samples from malignant and benign thyroid patients. Broader findings and caveats from the paper: In both blood and tumor samples, TCR beta diversity was reported to be significantly higher in malignant tumors than in benign nodules.

To prepare the library, PCR was applied. The run used an Illumina HiSeq 4000. High-throughput sequencing was used to profile the TCR beta-chain CDR3 region of each patient. In the authors' own workflow: Drawing on CDR3 differences between clinicopathological groups, the researchers built a classifier meant to tell apart patients with distant-metastatic papillary thyroid cancer. The Shannon index was used to measure repertoire diversity, and the Morisita-Horn index was used to measure how similar tumor and blood repertoires were. The public reads were reprocessed in TCRdb via fastp at Q25 and MiXCR, keeping in-frame beta chains. These V and J calls originate from TCRdb's pipeline instead of the authors' own analysis. Recorded for this sample are over 15,000 clones; roughly 26% of them occurred a single time. About 10% of the sample lies in the top ten. None of the patients had been given any treatment before thyroid surgery. Using T-cell receptor beta sequencing, the researchers looked back retrospectively at clinical samples from patients, gathered between the early 2010s and the late 2010s.

The CDR3 numbers 14 residues from cysteine through phenylalanine. Only the CDR3 part of the read is kept: 42 bases, read in frame from the first base. V is reduced by 6 bases and J by 4 bases, leaving a spacing of 15 bases between them. CDR1 DFQATT and CDR2 SNEGSKA are derived from the germline V gene (reference sequence). This clone appeared a single time. Its antigen is unknown. A read error may be the cause here, since a much bigger clone is one base away. The rearranged chain carries TRBV20-1 and TRBJ1-4; a tentative D match to TRBD1 spans 5 bases. Source material: tumor tissue. The receptor's source is a female donor with papillary thyroid cancer or a benign thyroid nodule (not recorded which). Some clones in this sample may be carry-over from other donors' samples. CDR3 loop: CSAKKIGGNEKLFF. The nucleotides read TGCAGTGCCAAAAAGATTGGGGGTAATGAAAAACTGTTTTTT.